Listed here is a single T cell receptor (beta chain). No antigen is known for it. V was clipped by 2 bases and J by 3 bases; unmatched bases: 3. Per the germline V gene, CDR1 is GTSNPN and CDR2 is SVGIG (reference sequence). This CDR3 spans 13 amino acids. This entry belongs to a study of shared clonotypes between healthy human individuals. Study conclusions and caveats: Generation of non-shared clonotypes was less probable than generation of clonotypes shared by all four donors. Sharing across four donors was highest in naive CD4 (approximately 5%) and lowest in memory CD8 (approximately 0.4%).

It was CD45RO-negative cells, positively selected for CCR7, that made up naive CD8 cells, with terminally differentiated effector memory CD45RA+ cells excluded. Assay: immunoSEQ multiplex PCR; the TCRdb copy retains only in-frame clones and omits some. The table shows roughly 2,000,000 clones, with just over 90% occurring only once. The receptor was isolated from a man between 18 and 35 years old in good health. Some clones in this sample may be carry-over from other donors' samples. The rearrangement joins TRBV30 to TRBJ2-7; 8 positions match TRBD1. The material sequenced was naive CD8+ T cells from PBMCs. The CDR3 here is CAWSFGQGYEQYF. CDR3 DNA: TGTGCCTGGAGTTTTGGACAGGGCTACGAGCAGTACTTC. The full variable domain, its missing parts supplied by reference TRBV30 and TRBJ2-7, is SQTIHQWPATLVQPVGSPLSLECTVEGTSNPNLYWYRQAAGRGLQLLFYSVGIGQISSEVPQNLSASRPQDRQFILSSKKLLLSDSGFYLCAWSFGQGYEQYFGPGTRLTVT.